These 7 T cell receptor beta chains share one sample of origin, sequenced in a study of post-analysis software for immune sequencing data. Points from the study as a whole: Among four or five TRBV segments more frequent in patients than controls were TRBV5-6, TRBV5-1 and TRBV20-1.

Presence of unique molecular identifiers characterized the TCR beta cDNA libraries. Each CDR3 protein gets one entry after TCRdb re-called the PCR reads with MiXCR. The sample has roughly 870,000 distinct CDR3 sequences, about 50% seen once. For these TCRs, the target antigens are not known. The sample was blood. These receptors all stem from a girl aged 5 to 17 with multiple sclerosis.

V is TRBV29-1 and J is TRBJ1-2; D call uncertain. Between the trimmed V and J ends, which lost 8 bases and 2 bases, there was a span of 12 bases. This CDR3 contains 12 residues. CDR1 and CDR2 from the germline V gene are SQVTM and ANQGSEA. The CDR3: CSPTKGNYGYTF. The CDR3 coding sequence is TGCAGCCCGACGAAGGGAAACTATGGCTACACCTTC.

J is TRBJ2-4 and V is TRBV15; 9 nucleotides line up with TRBD1. The V gene end was trimmed by 2 bases and the J gene end by 1 base; junction bases not matched to a gene: 3. This CDR3 comprises 16 residues. Looked up from germline, CDR1 is LNHNV and CDR2 is YYDKDF (reference sequence). CDR3 bases: TGTGCCACCAGCAGACCGGACAGGGGTGCCAAAAACATTCAGTACTTC. This gives the protein CATSRPDRGAKNIQYF.

This clonotype was seen only a few times. This chain joins TRBV6-4 and TRBJ2-3; D is undetermined. V lost 8 bases to trimming and J lost 2 bases, with 8 bases between them. The CDR3 covers 12 residues. The germline gives CDR1 MRHNA, CDR2 SNTAGT. The CDR3 is CASGQITDTQYF. CDR3 coding DNA: TGTGCCAGCGGGCAGATCACAGATACGCAGTATTTT.

This clonotype was detected a few times. The gene calls are TRBV12-3 or TRBV12-4 and TRBJ2-5; 8 nucleotides line up with TRBD2. The length of the CDR3 is 16 residues. The J segment lost 4 bases and the V segment lost 3 bases, leaving 10 bases of the junction unmatched. CDR3 nucleotide sequence: TGTGCCAGCAGTTTTGGTGAAGCGGGGGCTCTAGAGACCCAGTACTTC. Protein sequence: CASSFGEAGALETQYF.

This CDR3 reads CSARDSGWDEQYF. The CDR3 DNA reads TGCAGTGCTAGAGATTCAGGTTGGGATGAGCAGTACTTC. The chain combines TRBV20-1 with TRBJ2-5; D gene unclear. Germline V gives CDR1 DFQATT, CDR2 SNEGSKA (reference sequence). Trimming stripped 0 bases from V and 11 bases from J, with 16 bases between. The CDR3 spans 13 residues.

This chain links TRBV18 with TRBJ2-7, with 12 bases lining up with TRBD2. There are 16 residues in the CDR3. Germline-derived CDR1 and CDR2 are KGHSH and LQKENI. The V gene end was trimmed by 6 bases and the J gene end by 3 bases; junction bases not matched to a gene: 9. Here the CDR3 reads CASSLLRLAGDYEQYF. The CDR3 DNA reads as TGTGCCAGCTCGCTTCTTCGACTAGCGGGAGACTACGAGCAGTACTTC.

Points on this clonotype: A read error may be the cause here, since a much bigger clone is one base away. This chain joins TRBV29-1 and TRBJ2-5; D is unresolved. CDR1 and CDR2 (germline): SQVTM, ANQGSEA. Trimming left V 1 base short and J 13 bases short, with 13 bases between. The CDR3 is 11 residues long. This chain's CDR3 is CSVEAAVSRYF. The CDR3 nucleotides are TGCAGCGTTGAAGCGGCCGTATCCCGGTACTTC.